These 20 T cell receptor beta chains originate from one sample sequenced in a study of T cells in Graves' hyperthyroidism and ophthalmopathy. Using RNA transcripts as the source, TCR beta CDR3 regions were amplified. HTBI primers were used for first-round RT-PCR of the TCR CDR3. TCRdb itself ran the multiplex PCR reads through MiXCR, one entry per CDR3 protein. The data show over 700,000 distinct CDR3 sequences, roughly a sixth seen once. The sequencing sample was made of blood. Receptors were obtained from a woman between 45 and 65 years old with Graves' hyperthyroidism that later progressed to Graves' ophthalmopathy.

A few counts support this clonotype. A much bigger clone sits one base away, suggesting this may be a read error. V and J are TRBV3-1 and TRBJ1-1; a possible D gene is TRBD1 (6 bases). V lost 5 bases to trimming and J lost 5 bases, with 15 bases between them. Per germline, CDR1 LGHDT and CDR2 YNNKEL (reference sequence). CDR3 size: 14 residues. CDR3 bases: TGTGCCAGCAGCACCCGGACAGAGCGGACTGAAGCTTTCTTT. It codes for CASSTRTERTEAFF.

The chain recombines TRBV19 with TRBJ2-1; D might be TRBD2 (6 bases). V shed 9 bases and J shed 0 bases, with 15 bases lying between them. CDR1 and CDR2 from the germline V gene are LNHDA and SQIVND (reference sequence). The CDR3 runs 15 residues. As DNA, the CDR3 is TGTGCCAGCCCCGCGCGGGGAGCCTCCTACAATGAGCAGTTCTTC. Translating it yields CASPARGASYNEQFF.

In its sample, this clonotype was seen a few times. This sequence joins TRBV7-9 and TRBJ2-3; the match to TRBD1 covers 10 bases. The germline CDR1 and CDR2 sequences are SEHNR and FQNEAQ (reference sequence). V gave up 5 bases and J gave up 5 bases; unmatched junction bases: 7. The CDR3 is made up of 15 amino acids. For the CDR3, the DNA is TGTGCCAGCAGCCGACAGGGGGCTTCCCAAGATACGCAGTATTTT. Protein product: CASSRQGASQDTQYF.

The chain employs TRBV5-1 and TRBJ2-7, with D tentatively TRBD2 (6 bases). Per the germline V gene, CDR1 is SGHRS and CDR2 is YFSETQ. Trimming stripped 1 base from V and 5 bases from J, with 19 bases between. This CDR3 contains 16 residues. CDR3 loop: CASSLSRAVGGNEQYF. The CDR3 DNA reads TGCGCCAGCAGCTTGTCTCGGGCCGTTGGCGGGAACGAGCAGTACTTC.

The chain is built from TRBV19 and TRBJ1-3; 7 bases are shared with TRBD1. Germline lookup yields CDR1 LNHDA and CDR2 SQIVND (reference sequence). The CDR3 length is 16 residues. Germline trimming cut 6 bases from V and 2 bases from J; bases unmatched to any gene: 10. CDR3 loop: CASSQGTGEPGNTIYF. The CDR3 DNA follows: TGTGCCAGTAGCCAAGGAACAGGGGAGCCTGGAAACACCATATATTTT.

Ten or more counts support this clonotype. J is TRBJ2-7 and V is TRBV5-6, with D possibly being TRBD2 (6 bases). This CDR3 spans 12 amino acids. Trimming cost V 4 bases and J 2 bases, with 7 bases left between them. Germline assignment: CDR1 SGHDT and CDR2 YYEEEE. The CDR3 loop is CASSAGPYEQYF. CDR3 sequence (DNA): TGTGCCAGCAGCGCGGGACCCTACGAGCAGTACTTC.

This clonotype was seen a handful of times. The chain uses TRBV5-1 and TRBJ1-1; D gene uncertain. Per germline, CDR1 SGHRS and CDR2 YFSETQ. This CDR3 is 14 amino acids long. V lost 2 bases to trimming and J lost 5 bases, with 13 bases between them. Here the CDR3 DNA reads TGCGCCAGCAGCTTCCAAGATCCTGGGACTGAAGCTTTCTTT. Translating gives CASSFQDPGTEAFF.

This clonotype was seen at least ten times. The chain has TRBV11-2 and TRBJ2-1; TRBD2 agrees at 14 bases. This CDR3 spans 12 amino acids. The germline gives CDR1 SGHAT, CDR2 FQNNGV. CDR3 DNA: TGTGCGACTAGCGGGGGGGCGAGTGAGCAGTTCTTC. It is translated as CATSGGASEQFF. The variable domain in full, completed from reference TRBV11-2 and TRBJ2-1, reads EAGVAQSPRYKIIEKRQSVAFWCNPISGHATLYWYQQILGQGPKLLIQFQNNGVVDDSQLPKDRFSAERLKGVDSTLKIQPAKLEDSAVYLCATSGGASEQFFGPGTRLTVL.

About this clonotype itself: This may be a read error, as it is one base from a much larger clone. V gene TRBV11-2 combines with J gene TRBJ2-2, with D unclear. Trimming removed 7 bases from V and 4 bases from J, with 13 bases in between. The CDR3 length is 14 residues. Germline values: CDR1 SGHAT, CDR2 FQNNGV. In DNA form, the CDR3 reads TGTGCCAGCAAACGGACGGCGAGCACCGGGGAGCTGTTTTTT. This translates into CASKRTASTGELFF.

This sequence joins TRBV12-3 or TRBV12-4 and TRBJ2-1; D remains ambiguous. The germline V and J ends were trimmed by 7 bases and 8 bases, with 15 bases remaining between them. This CDR3 has 13 residues. The CDR3 coding sequence is TGTGCCAGCACTAATAGGGTGGCCCATGAGCAGTTCTTC. It is translated as CASTNRVAHEQFF.

There are many counts of this clonotype. The V call is TRBV3-1, the J call TRBJ2-7, with 10 bases identical to TRBD1. Per the germline V gene, CDR1 is LGHDT and CDR2 is YNNKEL (reference sequence). J was trimmed by 0 bases and V by 1 base; bases with no gene match: 3. CDR3 size: 16 residues. The CDR3 bases are TGTGCCAGCAGCCAAGGGTGGGACAGGGGCTCCTACGAGCAGTACTTC. It yields the protein CASSQGWDRGSYEQYF.

There are a few counts of this clonotype. The V gene is TRBV7-9, the J gene TRBJ1-2; D remains ambiguous. Deletions cut 5 bases from V and 0 bases from J, with 13 bases between. The germline V gene encodes CDR1 SEHNR and CDR2 FQNEAQ (reference sequence). The length of the CDR3 is 15 residues. CDR3 DNA: TGTGCCAGCAGCCCTGTGAAGGGATCTAACTATGGCTACACCTTC. Residues: CASSPVKGSNYGYTF.

This clonotype was detected only once. The junction departs from the called germline gene at one end, perhaps through a read error. The chain uses TRBV15 and TRBJ1-1; D remains unclear. Looked up from germline, CDR1 is LNHNV and CDR2 is YYDKDF (reference sequence). The CDR3 consists of 14 residues. As DNA, the CDR3 is TGTGCCACCATCAGACCACCACGTCGGACTGAAGCTTTCTTT. Residues: CATIRPPRRTEAFF.

In its sample, this clonotype was seen many times. The chain recombines TRBV3-1 with TRBJ2-2; D is perhaps TRBD2 (5 bases). Trimming shortened V by 8 bases and J by 1 base, and 8 bases separated the two germline ends. The CDR3 has 13 amino acids. Germline loops: CDR1 LGHDT, CDR2 YNNKEL (reference sequence). The CDR3 region is CASVEGNTGELFF. CDR3 coding DNA: TGTGCCAGCGTAGAGGGGAACACCGGGGAGCTGTTTTTT.

Ten or more counts support this clonotype. The rearrangement uses TRBV27 and TRBJ2-1, with a tentative D call TRBD1 (5 bases). The CDR3 runs to 17 residues. Germline V gene data show CDR1 as MNHEY and CDR2 as SMNVEV (reference sequence). With 0 bases removed from V and 8 bases from J, the gap between germline ends came to 20 bases. The CDR3 here is CASSLSFRRGLIDEQFF. The CDR3 coding sequence is TGTGCCAGCAGTTTATCGTTTCGTAGGGGATTGATCGATGAGCAGTTCTTC.

The table lists this clonotype with many counts. The V call is TRBV3-1, the J call TRBJ2-7, with TRBD1 identical over 7 bases. CDR3 size: 14 residues. V trimming: 6 bases; J trimming: 1 base; junction bases outside the gene matches: 6. From germline, CDR1 is LGHDT and CDR2 YNNKEL (reference sequence). The CDR3 DNA is TGTGCCAGCAGTCAGACGGACAGGTCCTACGAGCAGTACTTC. Its translation is CASSQTDRSYEQYF.

The table lists this clonotype with many counts. This may be a read error: a much more frequent sequence differs by one nucleotide. V and J are TRBV13 and TRBJ2-1; no reliable D call. The CDR3 extends over 11 amino acids. The germline V gene encodes CDR1 PRHDT and CDR2 FYEKMQ (reference sequence). Trimming took off 2 bases at V and 6 bases at J, with 2 bases between the two ends. The CDR3 region has the DNA TGTGCCAGCAGCTTAACCAATGAGCAGTTCTTC. Protein sequence: CASSLTNEQFF.

The sample holds a few counts of this clonotype. The chain couples TRBV20-1 to TRBJ2-2; D uncertain. CDR1 DFQATT and CDR2 SNEGSKA come from the germline V gene (reference sequence). V shed 3 bases and J shed 0 bases, with 8 bases lying between them. This CDR3 region has 14 residues. The CDR3 DNA reads TGCAGTGCTAGTGTGAGCGCGAACACCGGGGAGCTGTTTTTT. This sequence encodes CSASVSANTGELFF.

The table lists this clonotype with many counts. The V and J genes are TRBV7-8 and TRBJ1-1, with D unclear. The CDR3 is 15 amino acids. Between the trimmed V and J ends, which lost 5 bases and 2 bases, there was a span of 15 bases. The V gene's germline CDR1 is SGHVS and CDR2 FQNEAQ. CDR3 amino acids: CASSRGARVNTEAFF. The DNA of the CDR3 is TGTGCCAGCAGCCGCGGCGCTAGAGTTAACACTGAAGCTTTCTTT. Looking up the rest from reference TRBV7-8 and TRBJ1-1 gives the full variable domain: GAGVSQSPRYKVAKRGQDVALRCDPISGHVSLFWYQQALGQGPEFLTYFQNEAQLDKSGLPSDRFFAERPEGSVSTLKIQRTQQEDSAVYLCASSRGARVNTEAFFGQGTRLTVV.

This clonotype was seen more than once but under ten times. This chain links TRBV24-1 with TRBJ1-5; D is undetermined. Germline loops: CDR1 KGHDR, CDR2 SFDVKD. The CDR3 loop spans 13 amino acids. Trimming removed 0 bases from V and 7 bases from J, with 6 bases in between. CDR3: CATSDLVGQPQHF. CDR3 in DNA: TGTGCCACCAGTGATTTGGTCGGCCAGCCCCAGCATTTT.